This T cell receptor beta chain comes out of a study of T cells in Graves' hyperthyroidism and ophthalmopathy (dated by TCRdb to the late 2010s). Some background on the complete study: Peripheral blood samples were taken at initial diagnosis, before any treatment was given. TCR V-J signatures able to tell the groups apart were searched for in a discovery cohort of 95 to 100 patients, of whom 43 had Graves' ophthalmopathy and some 60 had stable Graves' hyperthyroidism. Whether ophthalmopathy could be predicted prospectively was tested in an independent validation cohort made up of about 18 hyperthyroidism patients plus 17 patients who later progressed to ophthalmopathy. The approximately 97 discovery patients were randomly divided into training and test sets at a 7:3 ratio. In addition, the study compared T-cell repertoires in thyroid tissue and in blood from about six Graves' hyperthyroidism patients. After blood sampling, hyperthyroidism patients were treated with methimazole at a starting dose of 30 mg daily, and ophthalmopathy patients were treated with high-dose intravenous methylprednisolone. The paper describes TCR Vbeta CDR3 sequencing of 135 peripheral blood samples, made up of 43 ophthalmopathy patients, more than 70 hyperthyroidism patients and 17 progressor patients.

V lost 5 bases and J lost 3 bases, and the count of bases not matched to a germline gene is 3. Measured from the cysteine to the phenylalanine, the CDR3 is 13 residues long. Only the CDR3 part of the read is kept: 39 bases, read in frame from the first base. CDR1 and CDR2, per the germline V gene (reference sequence), are DFQATT and SNEGSKA. Study-level results and caveats: Most expanded thyroid clonotypes (frequency above 0.001) were also found in blood, which suggests that blood repertoires may mirror thyroid immune responses. No statistical method was used to fix the sample size in advance, and group allocation was not hidden from the investigators. A model built on a 13 V-J signature distinguished ophthalmopathy from stable hyperthyroidism, reaching around 87% sensitivity and 81.08% specificity in cross-validation and 80%/75% in testing. In validation, the model predicted progression to ophthalmopathy a median of around six months before onset, with over 60% sensitivity and 72.22% specificity.

The TCR beta CDR3 regions were amplified from RNA transcripts. A first-round RT-PCR of the TCR CDR3 used the HTBI primer set with the Qiagen OneStep RT-PCR kit. Libraries were constructed in a second round of multiplex PCR, after which size selection and purification were performed. Paired-end sequencing of the libraries was performed with 100 bp reads on an Illumina HiSeq2000. Per the authors' processing: SOAPnuke was used to process the raw data, with reads discarded if the reads contained adapters or uncalled bases, had a mean Phred below 15, or lacked an exact constant-primer or identifier match. COPE v1.2.5 was used to merge high-quality paired reads, and clonotypes were defined as unique nucleotide sequences. MiTCR v1.1 was used to align clonotypes to the IMGT TRBV, TRBD and TRBJ reference segments. The analysis was restricted to V-J combinations with a frequency above 0.0001, which together covered 99% to 99.2% of the repertoires. A TCS score was defined as the ratio of F50 (clonal expansion) to E x V (chaos), with BLOSUM62-based TCRdist applied between CDR3 peptides within each V-J. Welch's t-statistics and random forest reduced around 520 V-J features to under 15, which were used in a naive Bayes classifier (R e1071). TCRdb's own reprocessing of the public reads used fastp at Q25 and MiXCR and kept productive beta chains. Merged by CDR3 protein, the rows form single entries marked with the most common genes and DNA. Here the V and J calls rest on TCRdb's processing, not on the authors' analysis. This sample gives more than 500,000 distinct CDR3 sequences in total; about 16% of them show up just once. About 29% of the sample is in the top ten clones.

In the ophthalmopathy patients, disease was moderately to severely active, with a Clinical Activity Score of 3 or more, a NOSPECS grade of 4 or more, and a duration of less than 3 months. Exclusion was applied to patients with uncontrolled infections, other autoimmune diseases, pregnancy or lactation. Clinical symptoms, serum thyroxine and TRAb, thyroid ultrasound, and orbital computed tomography formed the basis for the diagnoses. Ficoll-Paque density gradient centrifugation was used to isolate PBMCs from about 10 ml of fresh peripheral blood. Trizol reagent was used to extract total RNA, and RNA quality was then checked on an Agilent 2100 Bioanalyzer. This clonotype was detected many times. What antigen it recognizes has not been identified. No per-base quality is available; no much larger clone lies one base away.

Sequenced material: blood. The source of this sequence is a woman aged 25-40 years with Graves' ophthalmopathy. The V gene is TRBV20-1 and the J gene is TRBJ1-1; 10 bases in the middle match TRBD1. The CDR3 protein is CSARGTGDTEAFF. The DNA reads TGCAGTGCTCGCGGGACAGGGGACACTGAAGCTTTCTTT.